This is a list of T cell receptor beta chains from one sample in a study of cytomegalovirus exposure and HLA in healthy donors. The protocol was immunoSEQ multiplex PCR, while the TCRdb copy is restricted to in-frame clones and leaves out a portion. Seen here are approximately 100,000 clones, around three quarters observed once, and the top ten hold 15% to 20%. The sample was PBMCs. The receptors originated from a man between 60 and 70 years old in good health and CMV-seropositive. Each CDR3 is given with its conserved first and last residue. The D gene is left open where the match is weak. The size of a clone is reported for some rows only, either as once, few or many, or as a class for expanded clones.

D gene | J gene | clone size | V gene | CDR3 protein | CDR3 DNA
TRBD1 | TRBJ2-7 | NA | TRBV27 | CASSYHGQGQYF | TGTGCCAGCAGTTACCACGGACAGGGGCAGTACTTC
TRBD1 | TRBJ2-5 | once | TRBV5-4 | CASSSPGQGKETQYF | TGTGCCAGCAGCTCCCCCGGACAGGGGAAAGAGACCCAGTACTTC
TRBD1 | TRBJ2-5 | NA | TRBV29-1 | CSGTGPGGRETQYF | TGCAGCGGGACGGGGCCAGGGGGTAGGGAGACCCAGTACTTC
TRBD1 | TRBJ1-3 | NA | TRBV6-1 | CASRGQGVNTIYF | TGTGCCAGCAGGGGACAGGGAGTAAACACCATATATTTT
NA | TRBJ2-7 | few | TRBV5-6 | CASSLEGVGYEQYF | TGTGCCAGCAGCTTGGAGGGGGTGGGCTACGAGCAGTACTTC
NA | TRBJ1-1 | once | TRBV10-2 | CASSDPPGEAFF | TGCGCCAGCAGTGACCCCCCAGGAGAAGCTTTCTTT
NA | TRBJ2-7 | NA | TRBV5-1 | CASSLEGGLSYEQYF | TGCGCCAGCAGCTTGGAGGGGGGGCTGTCCTACGAGCAGTACTTC
TRBD1 | TRBJ1-2 | NA | TRBV6-5 | CASSLRGHGYTF | TGTGCCAGCAGTTTGAGGGGGCATGGCTACACCTTC
TRBD1 | TRBJ1-5 | NA | TRBV4-1 | CASSQKDRDRGGNQPQHF | TGCGCCAGCAGCCAAAAGGACCGGGACAGGGGAGGCAATCAGCCCCAGCATTTT
TRBD2 | TRBJ2-7 | NA | TRBV7-2 | CASSSGVAGEQYF | TGTGCCAGCAGCTCTGGGGTAGCGGGGGAGCAGTACTTC
NA | TRBJ2-7 | NA | TRBV7-2 | CATSQEGGDEQYF | TGTGCCACCTCTCAGGAGGGTGGAGACGAGCAGTACTTC
NA | TRBJ2-3 | NA | TRBV14 | CASSLLRGTDTQYF | TGTGCCAGCAGCCTCCTCCGGGGCACAGATACGCAGTATTTT
TRBD1 | TRBJ1-6 | NA | TRBV7-9 | CASSPGGPLHF | TGTGCCAGCAGCCCAGGGGGACCCCTCCACTTT
NA | TRBJ1-1 | NA | TRBV7-8 | CASSLVAMNTEAFF | TGTGCCAGCAGCTTAGTAGCAATGAACACTGAAGCTTTCTTT
NA | TRBJ2-7 | NA | TRBV10-3 | CAISDPPARQGINEQYF | TGTGCCATCAGTGACCCACCCGCCCGGCAGGGGATCAACGAGCAGTACTTC
NA | TRBJ1-5 | once | TRBV19 | CASSMEGSRVRVTQPQHF | TGTGCCAGTAGTATGGAGGGGTCGAGGGTCAGAGTAACTCAGCCCCAGCATTTT
TRBD1 | TRBJ2-1 | NA | TRBV5-4 | CASSFRDRGRDEQFF | TGTGCCAGCAGCTTCCGGGACAGGGGTCGCGATGAGCAGTTCTTC
NA | TRBJ2-3 | NA | TRBV28 | CASSTRTTSSTDTQYF | TGTGCCAGCAGTACCAGGACAACATCTAGCACAGATACGCAGTATTTT
TRBD2 | TRBJ2-3 | once | TRBV6-5 | CASQLAGPTDTQYF | TGTGCCAGCCAACTAGCGGGGCCCACAGATACGCAGTATTTT
NA | TRBJ2-3 | NA | TRBV11-1 | CASSLAGDTQYF | TGTGCCAGCAGCTTAGCCGGGGATACGCAGTATTTT
NA | TRBJ2-7 | once | TRBV23-1 | CASSQSLGPRTLPYEQYF | TGCGCCAGCAGTCAATCGTTGGGCCCGCGGACTCTACCATACGAGCAGTACTTC
NA | TRBJ1-2 | NA | TRBV6-5 | CASSYSVQGGYGYTF | TGTGCCAGCAGTTACTCGGTTCAGGGAGGCTATGGCTACACCTTC
NA | TRBJ1-1 | NA | TRBV30 | CAWSPGIPEAFF | TGTGCCTGGAGTCCAGGGATCCCTGAAGCTTTCTTT
TRBD1 | TRBJ2-7 | NA | TRBV7-6 | CASSLEVWTGLLYEQYF | TGTGCCAGCAGCTTAGAAGTCTGGACAGGCCTACTCTACGAGCAGTACTTC
TRBD1 | TRBJ1-3 | NA | TRBV30 | CAWSRTGVGNTIYF | TGTGCCTGGAGCAGGACAGGGGTAGGAAACACCATATATTTT
TRBD2 | TRBJ2-5 | NA | TRBV2 | CASSRGTSGGGRQETQYF | TGTGCCAGCAGCCGTGGGACTAGCGGGGGGGGGAGACAAGAGACCCAGTACTTC
TRBD1 | TRBJ2-7 | few | TRBV7-9 | CASSSSDRGSEQYF | TGTGCCAGCAGCTCCTCCGACAGGGGTAGCGAGCAGTACTTC
NA | TRBJ1-1 | NA | TRBV28 | CASRVTGNPFTEAFF | TGTGCCAGCAGGGTCACAGGGAACCCCTTCACTGAAGCTTTCTTT
TRBD1 | TRBJ2-7 | NA | TRBV19 | CASSTTGMSEQYF | TGTGCCAGTAGTACGACAGGGATGAGTGAGCAGTACTTC
TRBD2 | TRBJ2-1 | once | TRBV9 | CASRGSGGHNEQFF | TGTGCCAGCAGGGGGAGCGGGGGGCACAATGAGCAGTTCTTC
NA | TRBJ2-2 | NA | TRBV7-3 | CASSLKPREANGELFF | TGTGCCAGCAGCTTAAAACCGCGCGAGGCGAACGGGGAGCTGTTTTTT
TRBD2 | TRBJ2-7 | NA | TRBV6-1 | CATIPSGGDPYEQYF | TGTGCCACTATCCCTAGCGGGGGGGATCCCTACGAGCAGTACTTC
NA | TRBJ1-5 | NA | TRBV2 | CASSEGRGLQPQHF | TGTGCCAGCAGTGAAGGCAGGGGTCTGCAGCCCCAGCATTTT
NA | TRBJ2-1 | NA | TRBV27 | CASSLKRGYNEQFF | TGTGCCAGCAGTTTAAAGCGAGGTTACAATGAGCAGTTCTTC
NA | TRBJ2-7 | once | TRBV5-4 | CASSFGPGTSYEQYF | TGTGCCAGCAGCTTTGGGCCAGGGACTTCCTACGAGCAGTACTTC
NA | TRBJ2-3 | few | TRBV7-9 | CAGGGLYTDTQYF | TGTGCCGGGGGAGGCTTATACACAGATACGCAGTATTTT
TRBD2 | TRBJ2-1 | NA | TRBV5-6 | CASSYLFEAGGLYNEQFF | TGTGCCAGCAGCTATCTCTTTGAAGCGGGGGGTTTGTACAATGAGCAGTTCTTC
NA | TRBJ2-7 | once | TRBV7-7 | CASSLGGDSYEQYF | TGTGCTAGCAGCTTGGGCGGGGACTCCTACGAGCAGTACTTC
NA | TRBJ1-2 | NA | TRBV6-4 | CASSDSGQIYYGYTF | TGTGCCAGCAGTGACTCCGGACAGATTTACTATGGCTACACCTTC
NA | TRBJ2-1 | NA | TRBV7-2 | CASSLEVGSAEQFF | TGTGCCAGCAGCTTAGAGGTTGGGAGTGCTGAGCAGTTCTTC
NA | TRBJ2-1 | NA | TRBV9 | CASSGETGLYEQFF | TGTGCCAGCAGCGGAGAGACAGGTTTATATGAGCAGTTCTTC
NA | TRBJ1-2 | NA | TRBV19 | CATWTADNYGYTF | TGTGCCACCTGGACAGCCGATAACTATGGCTACACCTTC
TRBD1 | TRBJ2-7 | NA | TRBV7-2 | CASSPEGTGLYEQYF | TGTGCCAGCAGCCCGGAGGGGACAGGGCTTTACGAGCAGTACTTC
NA | TRBJ1-1 | NA | TRBV5-1 | CASSPPGETKAFF | TGCGCCAGCAGCCCACCAGGGGAAACGAAAGCTTTCTTT
TRBD2 | TRBJ2-3 | NA | TRBV27 | CASSFYGGNPSTDTQYF | TGTGCCAGCAGTTTTTACGGGGGGAACCCTAGCACAGATACGCAGTATTTT
NA | TRBJ2-5 | NA | TRBV7-9 | CASTSSRGSWETQYF | TGTGCCAGCACCTCCTCCAGGGGCAGTTGGGAGACCCAGTACTTC
TRBD2 | TRBJ2-3 | NA | TRBV30 | CAWSKTSGGAADTQYF | TGTGCCTGGAGTAAAACTAGCGGGGGGGCCGCAGATACGCAGTATTTT
NA | TRBJ1-2 | NA | TRBV19 | CASSIGAGFRGRGYTF | TGTGCCAGTAGTATAGGGGCAGGGTTCCGAGGTCGTGGCTACACCTTC
NA | TRBJ1-3 | once | TRBV5-6 | CASSFRTGTGNTIYF | TGTGCCAGCAGCTTTCGAACAGGGACTGGAAACACCATATATTTT
TRBD1 | TRBJ1-1 | few | TRBV2 | CASMGDSLNTEAFF | TGTGCCAGCATGGGGGACAGCCTGAACACTGAAGCTTTCTTT
TRBD1 | TRBJ1-1 | NA | TRBV13 | CASSPFGQGSTEAFF | TGTGCCAGCAGCCCATTTGGACAGGGCTCAACTGAAGCTTTCTTT
TRBD1 | TRBJ1-5 | NA | TRBV10-2 | CASRDLGTGMRQPQHF | TGCGCCAGTCGTGACCTCGGGACAGGGATGAGGCAGCCCCAGCATTTT
TRBD1 | TRBJ1-2 | NA | TRBV7-2 | CASSLVPAQGARGYTF | TGTGCCAGCAGCTTAGTACCCGCACAGGGGGCGAGAGGCTACACCTTC